The subject of this entry is one T cell receptor (beta chain). The source of the sample is a study of technical replicates of blood from several donors. J gave up 5 bases and V 4 bases, and 6 bases lay outside the gene matches. Germline V gene lookup returns CDR1 SEHNR and CDR2 FQNEAQ (reference sequence). The CDR3 spans 14 residues. The repertoire was sequenced with immunoSEQ multiplex PCR; TCRdb's copy has only in-frame clones and lacks some. In the table there are 65,000 to 90,000 clones, 80% to 90% of which are singletons. This chain links TRBV7-9 with TRBJ2-7; TRBD1 matches 9 bases. Material: PBMCs. This TCR was recovered from a human donor in good health. Some clones in this sample may be carry-over from other donors' samples. The CDR3 DNA sequence: TGTGCCAGCAGCTCTCGGGACAGGGTCGACGAGCAGTACTTC. Protein: CASSSRDRVDEQYF. Complete variable domain (other parts from reference TRBV7-9 and TRBJ2-7): DTGVSQNPRHKITKRGQNVTFRCDPISEHNRLYWYRQTLGQGPEFLTYFQNEAQLEKSRLLSDRFSAERPKGSFSTLEIQRTEQGDSAMYLCASSSRDRVDEQYFGPGTRLTVT.